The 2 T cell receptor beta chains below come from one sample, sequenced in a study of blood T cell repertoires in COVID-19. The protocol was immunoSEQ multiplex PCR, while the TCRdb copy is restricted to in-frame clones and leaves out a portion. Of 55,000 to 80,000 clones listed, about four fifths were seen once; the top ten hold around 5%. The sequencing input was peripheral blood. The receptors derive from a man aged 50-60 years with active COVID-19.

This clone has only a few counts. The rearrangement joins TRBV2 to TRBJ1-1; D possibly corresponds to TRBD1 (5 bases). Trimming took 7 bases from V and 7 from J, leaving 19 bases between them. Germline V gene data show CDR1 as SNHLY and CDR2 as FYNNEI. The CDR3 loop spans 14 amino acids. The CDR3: CASISSGGVSEAFF. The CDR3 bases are TGTGCCAGCATTTCGTCGGGGGGGGTCAGTGAAGCTTTCTTT.

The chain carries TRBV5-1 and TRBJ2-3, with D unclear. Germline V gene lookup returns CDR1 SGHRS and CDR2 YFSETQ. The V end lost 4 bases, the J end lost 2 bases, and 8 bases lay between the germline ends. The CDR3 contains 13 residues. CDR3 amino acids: CASSTPYTDTQYF. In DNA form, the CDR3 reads TGCGCCAGCAGCACTCCCTACACAGATACGCAGTATTTT.